These 7 T cell receptor beta chains came from one sample sequenced in a study of blood T cells in healthy people across ages. The use of a sample-barcoded 5' primer and a J-beta primer mix characterized a second PCR of roughly 6 to 11 cycles. Each CDR3 protein is one row after TCRdb ran MiXCR on the 5' RACE reads. Among 1.8 million or so distinct CDR3 sequences listed, 30% to 40% were seen once. Material for sequencing was blood. These receptor sequences come from a human donor in good health.

This clonotype was observed at least ten times. The chain combines TRBV29-1 with TRBJ2-3; D gene uncertain. V was clipped by 4 bases and J by 2 bases, with 10 bases between them. Per the germline V gene, CDR1 is SQVTM and CDR2 is ANQGSEA. The CDR3 sequence is 13 residues long. The CDR3 nucleotides read TGCAGCGTTGTGCTCAGATACACAGATACGCAGTATTTT. This encodes CSVVLRYTDTQYF.

To note about this clonotype: The CDR3 end shows no conserved phenylalanine or tryptophan, and so a read error is likely. The chain joins TRBV12-3 or TRBV12-4 to TRBJ2-7; no definite D call. Trimming removed 3 bases from V and 1 base from J, with 7 bases in between. CDR3 length: 13 residues. CDR3: CASSLERSYEQYS. CDR3 in DNA: TGTGCCAGCAGTTTGGAGAGATCCTACGAGCAGTACTCT.

This clonotype was detected once. The J gene is TRBJ2-7, the V gene TRBV10-3, with D tentatively TRBD1 (6 bases). Trimming pared 4 bases from V and 7 bases from J, leaving 17 bases between. The germline gives CDR1 ENHRY, CDR2 SYGVKD. The CDR3 is made up of 14 amino acids. CDR3 amino acids: CAISANLRGNEQYF. DNA of the CDR3: TGTGCCATCAGTGCGAACCTAAGGGGGAATGAGCAGTACTTC.

This clonotype was observed a few times. The rearrangement uses TRBV15 and TRBJ2-4; no firm D call. CDR1 and CDR2 (germline): LNHNV, YYDKDF (reference sequence). This CDR3 spans 13 amino acids. Trimming removed 0 bases at V and 7 bases at J, with 7 bases between. DNA of the CDR3: TGTGCCACCAGCAGAGATCGACGGAACATTCAGTACTTC. It specifies CATSRDRRNIQYF.

This clonotype turned up a few times. V gene TRBV5-1 combines with J gene TRBJ2-7; no definite D call. The CDR3 totals 14 residues. Germline loops: CDR1 SGHRS, CDR2 YFSETQ. Trimming removed 3 bases at V and 2 bases at J, with 12 bases between. CDR3 loop: CASSSEDGPYEQYF. The CDR3 nucleotides read TGCGCCAGCAGCTCAGAGGACGGACCCTACGAGCAGTACTTC.

The chain uses TRBV12-3 or TRBV12-4 and TRBJ2-5; 7 bases line up with TRBD2. The CDR3 totals 14 residues. The V and J ends lost 6 bases and 3 bases, in that order; junction bases with no gene match: 7. CDR3 loop: CASSPRDYKETQYF. CDR3 sequence (DNA): TGTGCCAGCAGCCCCCGGGACTACAAAGAGACCCAGTACTTC.

The CDR3 loop reads CASSRNRGPQETQYF. CDR3 nucleotide sequence: TGTGCCAGCTCCAGGAACAGGGGACCTCAAGAGACCCAGTACTTC. J is TRBJ2-5 and V is TRBV18; TRBD1 agrees at 7 bases. Germline trimming cut 6 bases from V and 2 bases from J; bases unmatched to any gene: 9. Germline V gene data show CDR1 as KGHSH and CDR2 as LQKENI. The length of the CDR3 is 15 residues.